Presented here are 20 T cell receptor beta chains from one specimen sequenced in a study of T cells after yellow fever vaccination. TCRdb re-analysed the 5' RACE reads in MiXCR, keeping a single row per CDR3 protein. Here the sample spans a few hundred thousand distinct CDR3 sequences, about a sixth being singletons. Specimen: PBMCs, collected 5 to 6 days after the first yellow fever vaccination. These receptors were taken from a man aged 18-30 years who received the YFV17D yellow fever vaccine.

V and J are TRBV6-1 and TRBJ2-7; D is perhaps TRBD2 (6 bases). The CDR3 is 15 amino acids. The V end lost 6 bases, the J end lost 0 bases, and 15 bases lay between the germline ends. Germline V CDR1 and CDR2: MNHNS, SASEGT. CDR3 sequence: CASRSGPASSYEQYF. The CDR3 coding sequence is TGTGCCAGCAGGAGCGGGCCGGCAAGCTCCTACGAGCAGTACTTC.

V usage is TRBV7-9 and J usage is TRBJ2-5; a weak D match, TRBD2 (5 bases). Per germline, CDR1 SEHNR and CDR2 FQNEAQ (reference sequence). The CDR3 has 16 residues. Trimming pared 4 bases from V and 2 bases from J, leaving 17 bases between. The DNA for the CDR3 is TGTGCCAGCAGCTCACCCCCCGGACTGATTCAAGAGACCCAGTACTTC. Its translation: CASSSPPGLIQETQYF.

Many counts were recorded for this clonotype. V is TRBV4-1 and J is TRBJ2-7; D is perhaps TRBD1 (6 bases). This CDR3 has 17 amino acids. V was cut by 1 base and J by 3 bases, with 19 bases left in between. Per the germline V gene, CDR1 is MGHRA and CDR2 is YSYEKL. Here the CDR3 reads CASSQGGSRTDSYEQYF. In nucleotides, the CDR3 is TGCGCCAGCAGCCAAGGGGGCTCAAGGACAGACAGCTACGAGCAGTACTTC.

CDR3 nucleotide sequence: TGTGCCAGCAGCACAGGGGGGCAGAGCACCGGGGAGCTGTTTTTT. Amino acid sequence: CASSTGGQSTGELFF. This chain links TRBV7-3 with TRBJ2-2; 8 bases fit TRBD1. Germline CDR1 SGHTA, CDR2 FQGTGA. This CDR3 has 15 residues. V shed 5 bases, J shed 4 bases, and the junction held 6 bases outside the gene matches.

This clonotype showed up just a few times. This rearrangement joins TRBV4-3 to TRBJ1-5; D unresolved. Germline CDR1 reads LGHNA; CDR2 reads YSLEER. The length of the CDR3 is 15 residues. Trimming pared 0 bases from V and 7 bases from J, leaving 13 bases between. The CDR3 loop reads CASSQDGKDGQPQHF. CDR3 DNA sequence: TGCGCCAGCAGCCAAGATGGGAAAGACGGGCAGCCCCAGCATTTT.

This clonotype was found a few times. This sequence joins TRBV6-1 and TRBJ2-1; perhaps TRBD1 as D (7 bases). CDR1 MNHNS and CDR2 SASEGT come from the germline V gene. Trimming removed 6 bases from V and 7 bases from J, with 13 bases in between. The CDR3 loop spans 13 amino acids. In DNA, the CDR3 is TGTGCCAGCAGGAGGGCAGGGGGGAATGAGCAGTTCTTC. Its protein product is CASRRAGGNEQFF.

The V gene is TRBV27, the J gene TRBJ2-3; 7 positions match TRBD1. Germline CDR1 reads MNHEY; CDR2 reads SMNVEV (reference sequence). This CDR3 region has 11 residues. J gave up 10 bases and V 5 bases, and 3 bases lay outside the gene matches. Written as DNA, the CDR3 is TGTGCCAGCAGTACAGGGGTCTCGCAGTATTTT. Translating it yields CASSTGVSQYF.

This clonotype was observed a few times. The chain has TRBV6-1 and TRBJ1-5; perhaps TRBD1 as D (6 bases). Germline assignment: CDR1 MNHNS and CDR2 SASEGT. There are 15 residues in the CDR3. The V end lost 9 bases, the J end lost 6 bases, and 21 bases lay between the germline ends. CDR3 DNA: TGTGCCAGTAAAAGTGGGGGGCTGAGCGGTCAGCCCCAGCATTTT. Its protein is CASKSGGLSGQPQHF.

Remarks on this clonotype: Mismatch with germline at one junction end may stem from a read error. The chain employs TRBV9 and TRBJ2-2; possibly TRBD1 or TRBD2 for D (5 bases each). Germline V gene lookup returns CDR1 SGDLS and CDR2 YYNGEE. The CDR3 length is 17 residues. The CDR3 protein is CASSVGVGAANTRELFF. CDR3 coding DNA: TGTGCCAGCAGCGTAGGGGTCGGGGCCGCGAACACCAGGGAGCTGTTTTTT.

The CDR3 spells CASCPDRVNQPQHF. CDR3 nucleotide sequence: TGTGCCAGCTGCCCGGACAGGGTGAATCAGCCCCAGCATTTT. The V and J genes are TRBV7-8 and TRBJ1-5; 8 nucleotides agree with TRBD1. J gave up 4 bases and V 8 bases, and 7 bases lay outside the gene matches. The germline CDR1 and CDR2 sequences are SGHVS and FQNEAQ. This CDR3 contains 14 residues.

The V call is TRBV5-1, the J call TRBJ2-5; TRBD2 aligns across 8 bases. From germline, CDR1 is SGHRS and CDR2 YFSETQ. V dropped 4 bases and J dropped 1; count of bases not matched to a gene: 9. The CDR3 spans 16 residues. CDR3 nucleotide sequence: TGCGCCAGCAGCCCCGTCATAGCGGGGCGCCAAGAGACCCAGTACTTC. It translates to CASSPVIAGRQETQYF.

This clonotype appeared a few times. This chain joins TRBV3-1 and TRBJ1-6; weak D call: TRBD1 (5 bases). The V gene lost 4 bases and the J gene lost 8 bases, with 12 bases spanning the gap. Germline CDR1 reads LGHDT; CDR2 reads YNNKEL (reference sequence). There are 14 residues in the CDR3. The CDR3 loop is CASSLRDSHSPLHF. CDR3 sequence (DNA): TGTGCCAGCAGCCTGCGGGACTCCCATTCACCCCTCCACTTT.

This chain links TRBV7-9 with TRBJ2-3; no clear D. Trimming took 6 bases from V and 1 from J, leaving 11 bases between them. In germline, CDR1 is SEHNR, CDR2 FQNEAQ (reference sequence). The CDR3 is 14 residues long. The CDR3 loop is CASRHVGGTDTQYF. CDR3 DNA sequence: TGTGCCAGCAGACATGTCGGCGGCACAGATACGCAGTATTTT.

The chain has TRBV7-9 and TRBJ2-5, with 10 bases aligning to TRBD2. CDR3 length: 17 residues. The ends lost 4 bases at V and 2 bases at J; junction bases unmatched: 10. CDR1 and CDR2 (germline): SEHNR, FQNEAQ (reference sequence). The CDR3 loop is CASSSDLLAGSQETQYF. CDR3 nucleotide sequence: TGTGCCAGCAGCTCCGACCTACTAGCGGGGTCGCAAGAGACCCAGTACTTC.

The genes are TRBV4-1 and TRBJ2-2; unclear D gene. Germline lookup yields CDR1 MGHRA and CDR2 YSYEKL. The CDR3 is 15 residues long. Trimming stripped 1 base from V and 4 bases from J, with 10 bases between. The CDR3: CASSQVNPSTGELFF. CDR3 coding DNA: TGCGCCAGCAGCCAAGTGAACCCTAGCACCGGGGAGCTGTTTTTT.

This clonotype came up many times. V usage is TRBV7-2 and J usage is TRBJ2-5; D gene ambiguous. The CDR3 is 14 amino acids. V was cut by 3 bases and J by 2 bases, with 10 bases left in between. Germline loops: CDR1 SGHTA, CDR2 FQGNSA. The CDR3 loop is CASSLAGSQETQYF. In DNA form, the CDR3 reads TGTGCCAGCAGCTTGGCCGGGTCTCAAGAGACCCAGTACTTC.

The V gene is TRBV6-2 or TRBV6-3, the J gene TRBJ1-5, with TRBD1 matching 9 bases. The CDR3 has 16 amino acids. With V trimmed by 9 bases and J by 4 bases, 13 bases remained unmatched. Germline CDR1 is MNHEY and CDR2 is SVGEGT. The chain's CDR3 is CASIPRTGVWNQPQHF. CDR3 bases: TGTGCCAGTATCCCCCGGACAGGGGTATGGAATCAGCCCCAGCATTTT.

This clonotype was counted ten times or more. The chain links TRBV5-5 to TRBJ2-5, with 11 bases identical to TRBD2. CDR1 and CDR2 from the germline V gene are SGHKS and YYEKEE (reference sequence). The CDR3 extends over 15 amino acids. J lost 5 bases, V lost 1 base, and 4 bases had no gene match. DNA for the CDR3: TGTGCCAGCAGCTTGTTTAGCGGGGGGGCCGAGACCCAGTACTTC. As protein: CASSLFSGGAETQYF.

J is TRBJ2-1 and V is TRBV4-3, with D perhaps matching TRBD1 (6 bases). This CDR3 has 14 amino acids. V was clipped by 2 bases and J by 7 bases, with 12 bases between them. Germline V CDR1 and CDR2: LGHNA, YSLEER. This chain's CDR3 is CASSQYRDTNEQFF. CDR3 in DNA: TGCGCCAGCAGCCAATACCGGGACACGAATGAGCAGTTCTTC.

This clonotype was observed a handful of times. CDR3 sequence reads: CASSLAGPSQGTQYF. The DNA for the CDR3 is TGTGCCAGCAGCTTAGCGGGACCCTCCCAGGGGACCCAGTACTTC. This sequence joins TRBV7-2 and TRBJ2-5; D assignment may be TRBD1 or TRBD2 (5 bases each). V dropped 0 bases and J dropped 7 bases, with 15 bases sitting between them. The CDR3 contains 15 residues. Germline V CDR1 and CDR2: SGHTA, FQGNSA.